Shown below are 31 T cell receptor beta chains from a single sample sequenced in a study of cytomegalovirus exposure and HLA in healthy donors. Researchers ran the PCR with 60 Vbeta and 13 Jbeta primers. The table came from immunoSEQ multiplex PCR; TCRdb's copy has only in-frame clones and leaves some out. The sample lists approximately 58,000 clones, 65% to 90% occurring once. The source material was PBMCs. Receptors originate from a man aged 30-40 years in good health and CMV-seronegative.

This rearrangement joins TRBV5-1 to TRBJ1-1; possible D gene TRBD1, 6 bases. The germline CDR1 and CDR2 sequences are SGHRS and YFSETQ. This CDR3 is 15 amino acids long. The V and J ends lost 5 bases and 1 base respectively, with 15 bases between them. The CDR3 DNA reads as TGCGCCAGCAGACCCCCAGGGGTTGGGAACACTGAAGCTTTCTTT. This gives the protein CASRPPGVGNTEAFF. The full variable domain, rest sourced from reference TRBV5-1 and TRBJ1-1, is KAGVTQTPRYLIKTRGQQVTLSCSPISGHRSVSWYQQTPGQGLQFLFEYFSETQRNKGNFPGRFSGRQFSNSRSEMNVSTLELGDSALYLCASRPPGVGNTEAFFGQGTRLTVV.

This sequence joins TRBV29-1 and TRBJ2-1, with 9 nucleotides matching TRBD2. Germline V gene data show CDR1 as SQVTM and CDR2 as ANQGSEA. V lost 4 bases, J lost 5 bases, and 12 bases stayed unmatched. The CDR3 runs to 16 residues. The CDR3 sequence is CSVGGVPSGRNNEQFF. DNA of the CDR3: TGCAGCGTTGGGGGGGTACCCAGCGGGAGGAACAATGAGCAGTTCTTC.

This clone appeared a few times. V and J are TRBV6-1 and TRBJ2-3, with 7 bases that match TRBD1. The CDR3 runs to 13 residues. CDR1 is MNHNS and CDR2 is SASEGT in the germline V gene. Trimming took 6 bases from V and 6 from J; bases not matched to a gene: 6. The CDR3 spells CASRATGIDTQYF. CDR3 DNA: TGTGCCAGCAGGGCGACAGGGATCGATACGCAGTATTTT.

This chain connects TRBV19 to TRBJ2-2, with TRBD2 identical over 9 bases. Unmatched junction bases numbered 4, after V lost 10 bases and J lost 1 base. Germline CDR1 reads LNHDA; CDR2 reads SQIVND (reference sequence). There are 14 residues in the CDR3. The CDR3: CAIQRGVNTGELFF. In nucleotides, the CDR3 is TGTGCCATCCAGCGGGGGGTGAACACCGGGGAGCTGTTTTTT.

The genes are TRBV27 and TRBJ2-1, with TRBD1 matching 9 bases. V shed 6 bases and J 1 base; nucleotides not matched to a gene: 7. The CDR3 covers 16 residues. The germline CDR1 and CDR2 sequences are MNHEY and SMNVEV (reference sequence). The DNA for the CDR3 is TGTGCCAGCAGACTACCGGGACAGGGATCCTACAATGAGCAGTTCTTC. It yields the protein CASRLPGQGSYNEQFF.

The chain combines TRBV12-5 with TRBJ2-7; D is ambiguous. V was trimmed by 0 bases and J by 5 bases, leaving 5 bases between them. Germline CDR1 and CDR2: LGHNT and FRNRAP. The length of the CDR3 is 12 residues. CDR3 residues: CASGLVLNEQYF. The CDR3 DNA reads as TGTGCTAGTGGTTTGGTACTCAACGAGCAGTACTTC.

The CDR3 reads CASSPTAYNEQFF. The CDR3 DNA reads TGTGCCAGCAGCCCTACAGCCTACAATGAGCAGTTCTTC. The chain employs TRBV5-6 and TRBJ2-1; no definite D call. Looked up from germline, CDR1 is SGHDT and CDR2 is YYEEEE. This CDR3 is built from 13 residues. The V gene lost 4 bases and the J gene lost 2 bases, with 7 bases spanning the gap.

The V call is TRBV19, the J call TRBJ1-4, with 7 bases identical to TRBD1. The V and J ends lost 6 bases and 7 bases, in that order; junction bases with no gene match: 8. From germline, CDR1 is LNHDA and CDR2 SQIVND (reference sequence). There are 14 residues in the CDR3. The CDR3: CASSPGQGVEKLFF. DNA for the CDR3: TGTGCCAGTAGCCCTGGGCAGGGGGTTGAAAAACTGTTTTTT.

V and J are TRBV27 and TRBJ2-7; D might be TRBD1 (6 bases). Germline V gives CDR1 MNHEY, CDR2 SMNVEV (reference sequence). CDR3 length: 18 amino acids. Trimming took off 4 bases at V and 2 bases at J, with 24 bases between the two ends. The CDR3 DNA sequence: TGTGCCAGCAGTTGGGGGATACAGGGTCTAGGGTTGGCCTACGAGCAGTACTTC. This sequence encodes CASSWGIQGLGLAYEQYF.

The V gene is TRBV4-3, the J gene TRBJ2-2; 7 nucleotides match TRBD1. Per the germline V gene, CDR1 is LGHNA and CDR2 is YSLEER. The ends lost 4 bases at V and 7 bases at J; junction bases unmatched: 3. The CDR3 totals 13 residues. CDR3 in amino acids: CASSPGGIGELFF. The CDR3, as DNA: TGCGCCAGCAGCCCAGGGGGTATCGGGGAGCTGTTTTTT.

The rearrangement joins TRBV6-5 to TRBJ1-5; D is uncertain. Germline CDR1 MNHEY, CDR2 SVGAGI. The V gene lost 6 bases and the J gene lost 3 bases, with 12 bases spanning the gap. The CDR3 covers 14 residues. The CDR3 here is CASSAVSYNQPQHF. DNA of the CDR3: TGTGCCAGCAGCGCCGTCTCCTACAATCAGCCCCAGCATTTT.

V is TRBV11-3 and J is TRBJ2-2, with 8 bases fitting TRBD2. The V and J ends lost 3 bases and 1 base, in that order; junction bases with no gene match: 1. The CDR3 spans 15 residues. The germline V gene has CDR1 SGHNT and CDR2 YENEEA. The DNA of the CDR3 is TGTGCCAGCAGCTTGGCGGGGGGGAACACCGGGGAGCTGTTTTTT. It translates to CASSLAGGNTGELFF.

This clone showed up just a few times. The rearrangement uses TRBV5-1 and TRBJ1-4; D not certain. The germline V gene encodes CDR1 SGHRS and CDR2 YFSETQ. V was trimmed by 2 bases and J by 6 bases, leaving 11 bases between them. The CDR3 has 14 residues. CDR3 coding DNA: TGCGCCAGCAGCTTCAGGACTGGTGATGAAAAACTGTTTTTT. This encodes CASSFRTGDEKLFF.

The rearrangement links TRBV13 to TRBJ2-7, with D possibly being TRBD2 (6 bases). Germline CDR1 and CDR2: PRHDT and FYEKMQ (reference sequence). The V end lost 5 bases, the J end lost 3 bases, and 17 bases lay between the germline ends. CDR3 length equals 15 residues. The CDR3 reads CASSRAGKADYEQYF. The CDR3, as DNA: TGTGCCAGCAGCCGAGCGGGTAAGGCTGACTACGAGCAGTACTTC. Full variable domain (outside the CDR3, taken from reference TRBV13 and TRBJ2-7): AAGVIQSPRHLIKEKRETATLKCYPIPRHDTVYWYQQGPGQDPQFLISFYEKMQSDKGSIPDRFSAQQFSDYHSELNMSSLELGDSALYFCASSRAGKADYEQYFGPGTRLTVT.

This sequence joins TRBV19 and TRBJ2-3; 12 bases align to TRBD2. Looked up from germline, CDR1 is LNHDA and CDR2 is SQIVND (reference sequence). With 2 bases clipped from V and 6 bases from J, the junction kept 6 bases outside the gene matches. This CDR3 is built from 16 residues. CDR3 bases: TGTGCCAGTAGTATACGAGGACTAGCGGGGTCGGATACGCAGTATTTT. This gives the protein CASSIRGLAGSDTQYF.

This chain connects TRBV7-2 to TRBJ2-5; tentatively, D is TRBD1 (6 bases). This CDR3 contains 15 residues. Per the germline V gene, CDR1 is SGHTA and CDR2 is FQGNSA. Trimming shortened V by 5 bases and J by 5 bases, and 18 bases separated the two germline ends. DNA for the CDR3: TGTGCCAGCAGCCTGGCTTTCTCGAGGGGGGAGACCCAGTACTTC. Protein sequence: CASSLAFSRGETQYF.

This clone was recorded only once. The CDR3 here is CSVEGVGTGTGNQPQHF. The CDR3 DNA reads TGCAGCGTTGAAGGGGTAGGGACAGGGACGGGCAATCAGCCCCAGCATTTT. The V and J genes are TRBV29-1 and TRBJ1-5, with TRBD1 identical over 9 bases. This CDR3 is built from 17 residues. The V gene's germline CDR1 is SQVTM and CDR2 ANQGSEA. V shed 1 base, J shed 2 bases, and the junction held 9 bases outside the gene matches.

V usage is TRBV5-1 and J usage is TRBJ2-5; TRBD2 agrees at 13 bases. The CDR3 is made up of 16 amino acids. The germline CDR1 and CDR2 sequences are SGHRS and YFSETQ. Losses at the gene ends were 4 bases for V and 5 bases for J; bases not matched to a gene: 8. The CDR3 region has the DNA TGCGCCAGCAGCACAAGGACTAGCGGGAGTGGGGAGACCCAGTACTTC. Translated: CASSTRTSGSGETQYF.

CDR3: CASSLGAPPLHF. The CDR3 DNA is TGTGCCAGCAGCTTAGGGGCCCCACCCCTCCACTTT. The genes are TRBV7-2 and TRBJ1-6; D unclear. CDR3 length: 12 residues. Trimming cost V 1 base and J 11 bases, with 6 bases left between them. Germline V lookup: CDR1 SGHTA, CDR2 FQGNSA.

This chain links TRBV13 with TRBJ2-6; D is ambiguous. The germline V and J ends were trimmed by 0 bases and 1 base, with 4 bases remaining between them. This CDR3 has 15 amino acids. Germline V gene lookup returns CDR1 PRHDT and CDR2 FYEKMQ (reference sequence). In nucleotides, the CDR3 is TGTGCCAGCAGCTTAGGCGGGTCTGGGGCCAACGTCCTGACTTTC. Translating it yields CASSLGGSGANVLTF.

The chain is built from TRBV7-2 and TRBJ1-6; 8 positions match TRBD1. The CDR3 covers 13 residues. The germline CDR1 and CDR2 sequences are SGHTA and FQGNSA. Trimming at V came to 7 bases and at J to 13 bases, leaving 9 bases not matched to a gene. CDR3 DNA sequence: TGTGCCAGCAAGGACAGGGCTATTTCGCCCCTCCACTTT. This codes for CASKDRAISPLHF.

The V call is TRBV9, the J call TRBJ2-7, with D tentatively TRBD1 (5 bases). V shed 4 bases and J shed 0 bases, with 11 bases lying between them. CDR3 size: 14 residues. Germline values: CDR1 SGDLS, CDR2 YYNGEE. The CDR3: CASSSRQHSYEQYF. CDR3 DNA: TGTGCCAGCAGCTCCAGACAGCACTCCTACGAGCAGTACTTC.

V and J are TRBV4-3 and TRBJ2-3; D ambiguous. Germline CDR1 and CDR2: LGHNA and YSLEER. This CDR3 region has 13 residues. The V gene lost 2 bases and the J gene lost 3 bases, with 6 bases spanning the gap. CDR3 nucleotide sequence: TGCGCCAGCAGCCAACAACATACAGATACGCAGTATTTT. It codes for CASSQQHTDTQYF.

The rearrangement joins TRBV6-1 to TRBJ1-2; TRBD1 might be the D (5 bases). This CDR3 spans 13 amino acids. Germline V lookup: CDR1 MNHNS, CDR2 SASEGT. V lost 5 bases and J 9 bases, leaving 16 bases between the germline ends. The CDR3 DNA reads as TGTGCCAGCAGTACTTTGGGGGAGGGGCGCTACACCTTC. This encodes CASSTLGEGRYTF.

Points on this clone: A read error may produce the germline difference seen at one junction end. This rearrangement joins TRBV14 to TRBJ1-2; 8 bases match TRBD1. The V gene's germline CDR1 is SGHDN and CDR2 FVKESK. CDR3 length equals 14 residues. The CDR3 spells CASSLLGQDNSLAF. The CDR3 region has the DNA TGTGCCAGCAGCCTCTTGGGACAGGATAATAGTTTGGCCTTC.

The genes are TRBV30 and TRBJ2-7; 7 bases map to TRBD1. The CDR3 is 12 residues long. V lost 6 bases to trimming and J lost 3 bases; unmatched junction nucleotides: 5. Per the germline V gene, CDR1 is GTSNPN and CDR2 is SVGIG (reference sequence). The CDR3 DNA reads TGTGCCTGCAAGGGGGCAGACTACGAGCAGTACTTC. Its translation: CACKGADYEQYF.

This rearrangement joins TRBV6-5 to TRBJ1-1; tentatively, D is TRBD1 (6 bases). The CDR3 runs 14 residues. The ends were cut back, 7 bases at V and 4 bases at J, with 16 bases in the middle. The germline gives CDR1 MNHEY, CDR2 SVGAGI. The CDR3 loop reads CASTNGGAGTEAFF. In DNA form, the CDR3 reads TGTGCCAGCACCAACGGGGGGGCCGGCACTGAAGCTTTCTTT.

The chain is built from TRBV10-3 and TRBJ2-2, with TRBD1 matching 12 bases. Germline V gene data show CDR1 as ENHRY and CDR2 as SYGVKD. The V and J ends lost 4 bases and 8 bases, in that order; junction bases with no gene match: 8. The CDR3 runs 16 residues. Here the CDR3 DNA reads TGTGCCATCAGTGTTGGGACAGGGGGCGAATGGGGGGAGCTGTTTTTT. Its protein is CAISVGTGGEWGELFF.

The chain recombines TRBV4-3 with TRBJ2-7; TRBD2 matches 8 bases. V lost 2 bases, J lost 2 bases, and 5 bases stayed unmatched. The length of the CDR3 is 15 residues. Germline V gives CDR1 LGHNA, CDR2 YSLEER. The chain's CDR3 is CASSQSRGEAYEQYF. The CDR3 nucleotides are TGCGCCAGCAGCCAATCGCGGGGGGAAGCCTACGAGCAGTACTTC.

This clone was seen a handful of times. CDR3 sequence reads: CASRLNTGELFF. Here the CDR3 DNA reads TGTGCCAGCAGACTGAACACCGGGGAGCTGTTTTTT. This chain links TRBV2 with TRBJ2-2; D gene ambiguous. The CDR3 is 12 amino acids. Between the trimmed V and J ends, which lost 6 bases and 1 base, there was a span of 3 bases. Germline CDR1 and CDR2: SNHLY and FYNNEI. The full variable domain, with the rest looked up from reference TRBV2 and TRBJ2-2, is EPEVTQTPSHQVTQMGQEVILRCVPISNHLYFYWYRQILGQKVEFLVSFYNNEISEKSEIFDDQFSVERPDGSNFTLKIRSTKLEDSAMYFCASRLNTGELFFGEGSRLTVL.

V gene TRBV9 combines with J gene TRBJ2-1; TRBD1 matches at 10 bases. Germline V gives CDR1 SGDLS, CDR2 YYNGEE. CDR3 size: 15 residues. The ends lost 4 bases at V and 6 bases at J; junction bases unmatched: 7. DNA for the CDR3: TGTGCCAGCAGCAGTTCGGGGACAGGGGCCAATGAGCAGTTCTTC. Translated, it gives CASSSSGTGANEQFF.